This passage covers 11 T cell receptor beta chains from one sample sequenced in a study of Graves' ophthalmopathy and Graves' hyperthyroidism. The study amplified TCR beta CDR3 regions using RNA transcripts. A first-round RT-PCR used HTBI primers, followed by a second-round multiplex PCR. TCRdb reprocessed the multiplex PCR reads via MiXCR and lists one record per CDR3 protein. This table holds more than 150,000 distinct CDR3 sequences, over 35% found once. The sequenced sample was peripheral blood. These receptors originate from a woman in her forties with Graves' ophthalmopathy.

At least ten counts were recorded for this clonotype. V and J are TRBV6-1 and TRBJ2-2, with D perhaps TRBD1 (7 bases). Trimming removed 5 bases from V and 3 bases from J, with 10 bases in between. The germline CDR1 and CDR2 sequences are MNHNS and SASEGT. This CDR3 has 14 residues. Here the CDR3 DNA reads TGTGCCAGCAGTCCCAGGGGGGACACCGGGGAGCTGTTTTTT. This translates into CASSPRGDTGELFF.

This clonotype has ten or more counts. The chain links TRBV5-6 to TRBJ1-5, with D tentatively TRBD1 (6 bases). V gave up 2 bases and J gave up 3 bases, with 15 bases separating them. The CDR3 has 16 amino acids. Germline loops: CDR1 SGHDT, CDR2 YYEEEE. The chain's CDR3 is CASSLGGPLSNQPQHF. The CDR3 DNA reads TGTGCCAGCAGCTTAGGGGGGCCACTATCCAATCAGCCCCAGCATTTT.

CDR3 amino acids: CSAKERETQYF. The CDR3 DNA follows: TGCAGTGCTAAAGAACGGGAGACCCAGTACTTC. This sequence joins TRBV20-1 and TRBJ2-5, with unresolved D. The germline CDR1 and CDR2 sequences are DFQATT and SNEGSKA (reference sequence). V lost 4 bases to trimming and J lost 5 bases, with 8 bases between them. The CDR3 covers 11 residues.

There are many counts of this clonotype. The CDR3 loop reads CASSHSGSGTETQYF. CDR3 nucleotide sequence: TGTGCCAGCAGCCACTCGGGAAGCGGGACAGAGACCCAGTACTTC. The rearrangement joins TRBV7-2 to TRBJ2-5; 7 nucleotides agree with TRBD2. After removal of 5 bases from V and 4 bases from J, the junction contained 10 bases not matched to a gene. The CDR3 consists of 15 residues. Looked up from germline, CDR1 is SGHTA and CDR2 is FQGNSA.

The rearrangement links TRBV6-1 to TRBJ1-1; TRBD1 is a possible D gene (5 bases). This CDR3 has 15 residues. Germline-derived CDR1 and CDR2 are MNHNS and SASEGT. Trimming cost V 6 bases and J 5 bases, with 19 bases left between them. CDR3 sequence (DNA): TGTGCCAGCAGCGAGGGGTCGGCGGGGGTGACTGAAGCTTTCTTT. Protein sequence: CASSEGSAGVTEAFF.

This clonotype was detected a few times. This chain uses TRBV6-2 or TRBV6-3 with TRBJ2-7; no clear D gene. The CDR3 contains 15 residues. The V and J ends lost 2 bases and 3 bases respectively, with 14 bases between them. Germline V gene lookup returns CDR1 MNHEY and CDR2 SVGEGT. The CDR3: CASSYLRQAIYEQYF. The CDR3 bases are TGTGCCAGCAGTTACCTTCGCCAGGCGATCTACGAGCAGTACTTC.

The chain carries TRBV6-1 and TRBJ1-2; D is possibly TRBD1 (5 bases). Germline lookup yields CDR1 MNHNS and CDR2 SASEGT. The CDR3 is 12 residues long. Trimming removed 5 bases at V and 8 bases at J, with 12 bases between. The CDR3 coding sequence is TGTGCCAGCAGTCAGGGCCCCTACGGCTACACCTTC. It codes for CASSQGPYGYTF.

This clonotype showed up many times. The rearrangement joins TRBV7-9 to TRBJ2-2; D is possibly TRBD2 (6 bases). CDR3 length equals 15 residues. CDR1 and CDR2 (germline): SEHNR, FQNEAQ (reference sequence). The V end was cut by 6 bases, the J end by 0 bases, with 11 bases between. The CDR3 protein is CASSSGGTNTGELFF. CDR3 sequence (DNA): TGTGCCAGCAGTAGCGGAGGGACGAACACCGGGGAGCTGTTTTTT.

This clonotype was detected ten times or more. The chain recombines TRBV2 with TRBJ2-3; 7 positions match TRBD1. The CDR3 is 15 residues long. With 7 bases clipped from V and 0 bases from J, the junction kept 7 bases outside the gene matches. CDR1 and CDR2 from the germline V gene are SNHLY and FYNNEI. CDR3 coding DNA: TGTGCCAGCAAGTGGGCAGGGGGTAGCACAGATACGCAGTATTTT. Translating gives CASKWAGGSTDTQYF. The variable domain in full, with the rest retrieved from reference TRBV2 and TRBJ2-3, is EPEVTQTPSHQVTQMGQEVILRCVPISNHLYFYWYRQILGQKVEFLVSFYNNEISEKSEIFDDQFSVERPDGSNFTLKIRSTKLEDSAMYFCASKWAGGSTDTQYFGPGTRLTVL.

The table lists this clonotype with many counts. The DNA for the CDR3 is TGTGCCAGCAGTGAAAGGAGGCCAGCCTACGAGCAGTACTTC. Protein: CASSERRPAYEQYF. J is TRBJ2-7 and V is TRBV6-1; a possible D gene is TRBD2 (5 bases). CDR3 size: 14 residues. Deletions cut 2 bases from V and 2 bases from J, with 10 bases between. Germline values: CDR1 MNHNS, CDR2 SASEGT.

The DNA of the CDR3 is TGTGCCACCAGTGATTTTACGGACACCGGGGAGCTGTTTTTT. Protein: CATSDFTDTGELFF. The chain joins TRBV24-1 to TRBJ2-2; D uncertain. Trimming took off 1 base at V and 3 bases at J, with 5 bases between the two ends. This CDR3 region has 14 residues. In germline, CDR1 is KGHDR, CDR2 SFDVKD.